One TCR beta chain is described in this entry. Profiling relied on immunoSEQ multiplex PCR, and the TCRdb table lists in-frame clones only, not all of them. The sample yields over 300,000 clones, approximately 85% seen once. These data originate in a study of blood T cell repertoires in COVID-19. About the research overall: The origin of the acute and convalescent COVID-19 samples was the United States, Italy and Spain. PBMCs, B-cell-depleted T cells, or T cells provided the cDNA or gDNA that made up the material.

The length of the CDR3 is 15 residues. Trimming pared 5 bases from V and 3 bases from J, leaving 17 bases between. CDR1 and CDR2 (germline): LNHDA, SQIVND (reference sequence). The genes are TRBV19 and TRBJ2-7, with D maybe TRBD2 (5 bases). Sequenced input: peripheral blood. The TCR was taken from a woman aged 45 to 65 with acute or convalescent COVID-19. The CDR3 is CASSPGSGPRYEQYF. The CDR3 region has the DNA TGTGCCAGTAGTCCTGGCAGCGGACCTCGCTACGAGCAGTACTTC.